This TCR beta chain was documented in a study of shared clonotypes between healthy human individuals. Germline loops: CDR1 MDHEN, CDR2 SYDVKM. The CDR3 length is 15 residues. Trimming removed 3 bases from V and 1 base from J, with 10 bases in between. This clone appeared a single time. Only CD45RO-negative cells positively selected for CCR7 counted as naive CD8 cells, so terminally differentiated effector memory CD45RA+ cells were excluded. Everyone who donated was a Caucasian adult who lived in Nashville, Tennessee. TCRdb keeps only in-frame clones here, not all; method: immunoSEQ multiplex PCR. In the table there are around 620,000 clones, 85% to 95% of which are singletons.

This receptor was taken from a young woman in good health. Input material: naive CD8+ T cells sorted from blood. V and J are TRBV28 and TRBJ1-5, with unresolved D. CDR3 loop: CASSFRTWSNQPQHF. DNA of the CDR3: TGTGCCAGCAGTTTTCGTACGTGGAGCAATCAGCCCCAGCATTTT.